This T cell receptor delta chain was sequenced in a study of gamma-delta T cells after stem cell transplantation. TCRdb reanalysed the RT-PCR reads via CATT. The table includes roughly 1,600 delta-chain clones, about 5% detected once. V lost 4 bases to trimming and J lost 0 bases; unmatched junction nucleotides: 21. The germline CDR1 and CDR2 sequences are TSWWSYY and QGS. This CDR3 comprises 22 residues. Sequenced sample: gamma-delta T cells. This TCR derives from a human donor. It is not recorded whose cells these are; they may come from a transplant donor. The V call is TRDV1, the J call TRDJ1; 12 bases are a match to TRDD3. The CDR3 nucleotides read TGTGCTCTTGGGGGAGTTCCCAACTCGGTACTGGGGGATACTCGGTACACCGATAAACTCATCTTT. Its translation is CALGGVPNSVLGDTRYTDKLIF.